This passage covers 28 T cell receptor beta chains from one sample sequenced in a study of blood T cell repertoires in COVID-19. Libraries were prepared by immunoSEQ multiplex PCR; TCRdb keeps only in-frame clonotypes and omits some of them. The table has approximately 230,000 clones, around four fifths seen once. What was sequenced was peripheral blood. Every receptor here comes from an elderly man with acute or convalescent COVID-19.

This clone was recorded once. The J gene is TRBJ2-7, the V gene TRBV11-2; D may be TRBD2 (6 bases). CDR1 SGHAT and CDR2 FQNNGV come from the germline V gene. There are 15 residues in the CDR3. Trimming pared 0 bases from V and 2 bases from J, leaving 11 bases between. CDR3 bases: TGTGCCAGCAGCTTAGAGCGGGGACCAACCTACGAGCAGTACTTC. It specifies CASSLERGPTYEQYF.

The gene calls are TRBV4-1 and TRBJ1-1; 8 bases match TRBD1. Germline values: CDR1 MGHRA, CDR2 YSYEKL. The CDR3 consists of 16 residues. The V gene end was trimmed by 3 bases and the J gene end by 1 base; junction bases not matched to a gene: 7. CDR3 protein: CASSQWTGIGNTEAFF. As DNA, the CDR3 is TGCGCCAGCAGCCAGTGGACAGGGATAGGGAACACTGAAGCTTTCTTT.

The J gene is TRBJ1-6, the V gene TRBV5-1, with D possibly TRBD1 on 5 matching bases. V dropped 0 bases and J dropped 1 base, with 14 bases sitting between them. This CDR3 spans 18 amino acids. The germline CDR1 and CDR2 sequences are SGHRS and YFSETQ. The CDR3 DNA reads as TGCGCCAGCAGCTTGGTTACGGGCGGGGGATCCTATAATTCACCCCTCCACTTT. Amino acid sequence: CASSLVTGGGSYNSPLHF.

The chain carries TRBV18 and TRBJ2-2; 7 bases map to TRBD1. Germline lookup yields CDR1 KGHSH and CDR2 LQKENI. The CDR3 loop spans 16 amino acids. Losses at the gene ends were 1 base for V and 7 bases for J; bases not matched to a gene: 9. The CDR3 sequence is CASSPQSQGVGGELFF. In DNA form, the CDR3 reads TGTGCCAGCTCACCACAAAGTCAGGGGGTCGGCGGGGAGCTGTTTTTT.

V gene TRBV6-5 combines with J gene TRBJ2-5, with a weak D call TRBD2 (5 bases). The length of the CDR3 is 13 residues. CDR1 and CDR2 (germline): MNHEY, SVGAGI. With 8 bases removed from V and 5 bases from J, the gap between germline ends came to 15 bases. This CDR3 reads CASRGLGAETQYF. CDR3 coding DNA: TGTGCCAGCCGCGGTTTGGGAGCTGAGACCCAGTACTTC.

J is TRBJ2-3 and V is TRBV7-2; D is unresolved. Deletions cut 2 bases from V and 6 bases from J, with 6 bases between. CDR3 length equals 12 residues. The V gene's germline CDR1 is SGHTA and CDR2 FQGNSA. The CDR3 protein is CASSLYADTQYF. CDR3 sequence (DNA): TGTGCCAGCAGCTTATATGCGGATACGCAGTATTTT.

This clone was observed once. The chain joins TRBV24-1 to TRBJ1-2; D remains ambiguous. From germline, CDR1 is KGHDR and CDR2 SFDVKD. V was shortened by 4 bases and J by 1 base, with 9 bases between the two germline ends. This CDR3 region has 14 residues. The CDR3 DNA sequence: TGTGCCACCAGTGAGGACGGGAATAACTATGGCTACACCTTC. Translated, it gives CATSEDGNNYGYTF.

This clone turned up a few times. The V and J genes are TRBV7-9 and TRBJ2-5; 7 bases are a match to TRBD1. This CDR3 is built from 15 residues. V gave up 6 bases and J gave up 5 bases; unmatched junction bases: 12. The germline gives CDR1 SEHNR, CDR2 FQNEAQ (reference sequence). The CDR3 spells CASRSSAGGLETQYF. The CDR3 region has the DNA TGTGCCAGCAGATCATCGGCAGGGGGTCTGGAGACCCAGTACTTC.

The rearrangement links TRBV16 to TRBJ1-5; 9 positions agree with TRBD1. The V segment lost 0 bases and the J segment 14 bases; nucleotides outside the gene matches: 5. CDR3 length: 13 amino acids. Germline CDR1 reads KGHSY; CDR2 reads FQNENV. This chain's CDR3 is CASSQSMGTGKHF. The CDR3 region has the DNA TGTGCCAGCAGCCAATCGATGGGGACAGGGAAGCATTTT.

This chain uses TRBV5-1 with TRBJ1-4, with D uncertain. Germline loops: CDR1 SGHRS, CDR2 YFSETQ. CDR3 length: 14 amino acids. The V gene lost 3 bases and the J gene lost 2 bases, with 8 bases spanning the gap. The CDR3 nucleotides are TGCGCCAGCAGCTCCGGACTTACTAATGAAAAACTGTTTTTT. Translating gives CASSSGLTNEKLFF.

This clone is a singleton in its sample. This sequence joins TRBV10-3 and TRBJ1-1; unclear D gene. The CDR3 has 15 amino acids. Per germline, CDR1 ENHRY and CDR2 SYGVKD. Trimming shortened V by 10 bases and J by 1 base, and 19 bases separated the two germline ends. The CDR3 DNA sequence: TGTGCCAGCTGGGAGCTTGGGGTTGGGAACACTGAAGCTTTCTTT. Amino acid sequence: CASWELGVGNTEAFF.

This chain links TRBV7-9 with TRBJ1-4; TRBD1 matches 7 bases. The V and J ends lost 5 bases and 4 bases, in that order; junction bases with no gene match: 7. This CDR3 region has 15 residues. Germline V lookup: CDR1 SEHNR, CDR2 FQNEAQ (reference sequence). The CDR3 sequence is CASSLGTDYNEKLFF. The CDR3 nucleotides are TGTGCCAGCAGCCTCGGGACAGACTATAATGAAAAACTGTTTTTT.

This chain uses TRBV5-1 with TRBJ1-2; D might be TRBD1 (5 bases). Germline-derived CDR1 and CDR2 are SGHRS and YFSETQ. Trimming cost V 0 bases and J 7 bases, with 16 bases left between them. The CDR3 consists of 15 residues. The CDR3 DNA is TGCGCCAGCAGCTTGGATTCGGCAGGGCTTAGTGGCTACACCTTC. Translation gives CASSLDSAGLSGYTF.

The chain joins TRBV5-4 to TRBJ2-1; D is perhaps TRBD2 (6 bases). Trimming pared 0 bases from V and 3 bases from J, leaving 13 bases between. The germline gives CDR1 SGHNT, CDR2 YYREEE (reference sequence). The CDR3 has 16 residues. CDR3 coding DNA: TGTGCCAGCAGCTTGGGGGGGGTAGCGGACTACAATGAGCAGTTCTTC. It encodes CASSLGGVADYNEQFF.

V is TRBV18 and J is TRBJ2-7; tentatively, D is TRBD1 (5 bases). This CDR3 region has 14 residues. The V gene's germline CDR1 is KGHSH and CDR2 LQKENI. V was trimmed by 0 bases and J by 2 bases, leaving 8 bases between them. This chain's CDR3 is CASSPPQGTYEQYF. The CDR3 nucleotides are TGTGCCAGCTCACCACCTCAGGGTACCTACGAGCAGTACTTC.

V usage is TRBV6-5 and J usage is TRBJ2-3; 8 bases match TRBD1. V was pared by 6 bases and J by 3 bases, with 2 bases of the junction left unmatched. CDR3 size: 13 residues. CDR1 and CDR2 (germline): MNHEY, SVGAGI. The CDR3 bases are TGTGCCAGCAGGGACAGGGCTACAGATACGCAGTATTTT. This gives the protein CASRDRATDTQYF.

V gene TRBV6-5 combines with J gene TRBJ2-2, with D perhaps TRBD2 (7 bases). CDR1 is MNHEY, CDR2 SVGAGI, per germline. This CDR3 is 15 amino acids long. The germline V and J ends were trimmed by 3 bases and 6 bases, with 14 bases remaining between them. The CDR3 region has the DNA TGTGCCAGCAGTTATGGGGGGGGGCGGTCCGGGGAGCTGTTTTTT. It encodes CASSYGGGRSGELFF.

V is TRBV19 and J is TRBJ2-1; maybe TRBD2 (6 bases). There are 15 residues in the CDR3. Germline lookup yields CDR1 LNHDA and CDR2 SQIVND (reference sequence). Trimming left V 6 bases short and J 2 bases short, with 14 bases between. This CDR3 is CASSPIGTPYNEQFF. The DNA of the CDR3 is TGTGCCAGTAGCCCCATCGGGACTCCCTACAATGAGCAGTTCTTC. Variable domain in full (rest from reference TRBV19 and TRBJ2-1): DGGITQSPKYLFRKEGQNVTLSCEQNLNHDAMYWYRQDPGQGLRLIYYSQIVNDFQKGDIAEGYSVSREKKESFPLTVTSAQKNPTAFYLCASSPIGTPYNEQFFGPGTRLTVL.

The chain employs TRBV6-5 and TRBJ2-7; 11 bases fit TRBD2. The CDR3 runs to 14 residues. V lost 6 bases and J lost 7; bases outside the gene matches: 8. CDR1 is MNHEY and CDR2 is SVGAGI in the germline V gene. CDR3 nucleotides: TGTGCCAGCAGGTTAGCGGGAGGGCCGGGAGAGCAGTACTTC. Translating gives CASRLAGGPGEQYF.

This clone has a handful of counts. The chain combines TRBV11-1 with TRBJ1-1; D is undetermined. Per germline, CDR1 SGHAT and CDR2 FQDESV (reference sequence). The CDR3 is 14 residues long. V dropped 8 bases and J dropped 3 bases, with 16 bases sitting between them. CDR3 region: CASGGQSPYTEAFF. DNA for the CDR3: TGTGCCAGCGGAGGTCAGTCTCCGTACACTGAAGCTTTCTTT.

V gene TRBV7-9 combines with J gene TRBJ2-7, with 10 bases fitting TRBD2. The V gene's germline CDR1 is SEHNR and CDR2 FQNEAQ (reference sequence). This CDR3 region has 15 residues. The V and J ends lost 2 bases and 2 bases, in that order; junction bases with no gene match: 3. This CDR3 is CASSLYTSGTYEQYF. The CDR3 DNA reads TGTGCCAGCAGCTTATACACTAGCGGGACCTACGAGCAGTACTTC.

The chain recombines TRBV19 with TRBJ2-4; D is possibly TRBD1 (5 bases). Germline lookup yields CDR1 LNHDA and CDR2 SQIVND (reference sequence). The CDR3 sequence is 16 residues long. Trimming removed 3 bases at V and 1 base at J, with 13 bases between. The CDR3 DNA reads TGTGCCAGTAGTATCCCCACAGGACGGGCCAAAAACATTCAGTACTTC. It specifies CASSIPTGRAKNIQYF. Drawing the rest from reference TRBV19 and TRBJ2-4, the complete variable domain is DGGITQSPKYLFRKEGQNVTLSCEQNLNHDAMYWYRQDPGQGLRLIYYSQIVNDFQKGDIAEGYSVSREKKESFPLTVTSAQKNPTAFYLCASSIPTGRAKNIQYFGAGTRLSVL.

This chain uses TRBV18 with TRBJ2-1; D is ambiguous. The CDR3 loop spans 14 amino acids. The ends were cut back, 3 bases at V and 4 bases at J, with 10 bases in the middle. Germline loops: CDR1 KGHSH, CDR2 LQKENI. The CDR3, as DNA: TGTGCCAGCTCACCCCAAAGCGCGTACAATGAGCAGTTCTTC. Residues: CASSPQSAYNEQFF.

The V call is TRBV19, the J call TRBJ1-5; 9 bases match TRBD1. The germline gives CDR1 LNHDA, CDR2 SQIVND (reference sequence). J lost 5 bases, V lost 3 bases, and 8 bases had no gene match. The CDR3 extends over 16 amino acids. In DNA form, the CDR3 reads TGTGCCAGTAGTATCCCGACAGGGGGTGTAGATCAGCCCCAGCATTTT. Its translation: CASSIPTGGVDQPQHF.

The rearrangement joins TRBV27 to TRBJ1-2; a possible D gene is TRBD1 (5 bases). This CDR3 is 15 amino acids long. Germline assignment: CDR1 MNHEY and CDR2 SMNVEV (reference sequence). V was pared by 7 bases and J by 4 bases, with 19 bases between. The CDR3 sequence is CASNGDWLVFYGYTF. The CDR3 DNA follows: TGTGCCAGCAACGGGGACTGGTTAGTTTTCTATGGCTACACCTTC.

This chain connects TRBV14 to TRBJ2-6, with TRBD1 matching 8 bases. CDR3 length equals 18 residues. Germline CDR1 SGHDN, CDR2 FVKESK. The junction had 9 bases not matched to a gene; V was cut back by 4 bases and J by 1 base. CDR3 in amino acids: CASSPWTGKASGANVLTF. CDR3 nucleotides: TGTGCCAGCAGCCCATGGACAGGGAAGGCGTCTGGGGCCAACGTCCTGACTTTC.

This chain joins TRBV2 and TRBJ1-1; no reliable D call. The CDR3 runs to 14 residues. Trimming stripped 2 bases from V and 5 bases from J, with 12 bases between. In germline, CDR1 is SNHLY, CDR2 FYNNEI. The CDR3 here is CASSEYGGRTEAFF. The CDR3 DNA reads TGTGCCAGCAGTGAATACGGAGGGCGGACTGAAGCTTTCTTT.

The chain has TRBV7-6 and TRBJ2-1, with TRBD1 identical over 7 bases. This CDR3 has 15 amino acids. Germline V lookup: CDR1 SGHVS, CDR2 FNYEAQ. J was trimmed by 4 bases and V by 1 base; bases with no gene match: 4. Here the CDR3 reads CASSLEQGVYNEQFF. CDR3 nucleotide sequence: TGTGCCAGCAGCTTAGAGCAGGGGGTATACAATGAGCAGTTCTTC.